One and the same sample provided the 24 T cell receptor beta chains below, sequenced in a study of T cells in women clearing cervical HPV infection. Clones were read by immunoSEQ multiplex PCR, and TCRdb kept only the in-frame ones, dropping some. In total, the table holds approximately 18,000 clones. Sample: blood buffy coat. Receptors were obtained from a woman between 18 and 69 years old with a cervical HPV16 infection that either progressed to CIN3+ or cleared (not recorded which).

In regard to this clone: Coverage ceases 3 residues before the CDR3 finishes, and the germline J gene fills in the end. The V gene is TRBV12-3 or TRBV12-4, the J gene TRBJ2-3; 9 nucleotides align to TRBD1. CDR3 length: 15 amino acids. The J segment lost 7 bases and the V segment lost 6 bases, leaving 11 bases of the junction unmatched. The sequenced CDR3 bases are TGTGCCAGCAGGCCCCGGGACAGGGACGGATATACG. Residues: CASRPRDRDGYT. The complete CDR3 protein is CASRPRDRDGYTQYF.

Considering frequency, this clone is medium-sized (0.01 to 0.1%). The read falls 3 residues short of the CDR3 end, and the missing part is taken from the germline J gene. This chain connects TRBV19 to TRBJ2-5; D is unclear. Trimming removed 0 bases at V and 4 bases at J, with 3 bases between. CDR1 and CDR2 (germline): LNHDA, SQIVND (reference sequence). This CDR3 spans 12 amino acids. The sequenced CDR3 bases are TGTGCCAGTAGTATAGATCGAGAGACC. This encodes CASSIDRET. The full CDR3 is CASSIDRETQYF.

As for this clone: The read ends 3 residues shy of where the CDR3 ends; the end is completed using the germline J gene. V and J are TRBV6-2 or TRBV6-3 and TRBJ1-1; 8 nucleotides align to TRBD1. V lost 6 bases, J lost 3 bases, and 3 bases stayed unmatched. Per germline, CDR1 MNHEY and CDR2 SVGEGT. This CDR3 contains 13 residues. CDR3 sequence: CASRDREYTEAFF. CDR3 DNA (partial): TGTGCCAGCAGGGACAGGGAATACACTGAA.

Remarks on this clone: The sequenced fragment ends 3 residues before the CDR3 boundary, so the rest is inferred from the germline J gene. This chain joins TRBV7-2 and TRBJ2-1, with 7 bases that match TRBD1. The CDR3 is 15 residues long. From germline, CDR1 is SGHTA and CDR2 FQGNSA. Losses at the gene ends were 5 bases for V and 3 bases for J; bases not matched to a gene: 7. Incomplete CDR3 DNA: TGTGCCAGCAGCCTTGGGACAGACTTCTACAATGAG. It is translated as CASSLGTDFYNE. From start to end, the CDR3 is CASSLGTDFYNEQFF.

A note on this clone: Sequencing ends 3 residues short of the CDR3 end; the germline J gene provides the rest. The J gene is TRBJ1-1, the V gene TRBV19, with TRBD1 as a possible D gene (6 bases). Per germline, CDR1 LNHDA and CDR2 SQIVND (reference sequence). The CDR3 covers 13 residues. The germline V and J ends were trimmed by 6 bases and 1 base, with 9 bases remaining between them. The CDR3 region is CASSDRPNTEAFF. The CDR3 bases that were read are TGTGCCAGTAGCGACAGGCCGAACACTGAA.

With respect to this clone: The read halts 3 residues ahead of the CDR3 end, with the missing end drawn from the germline J gene. The chain carries TRBV18 and TRBJ2-1; 9 positions agree with TRBD2. Losses at the gene ends were 0 bases for V and 7 bases for J; bases not matched to a gene: 7. CDR1 KGHSH and CDR2 LQKENI come from the germline V gene. This CDR3 is built from 16 residues. Partial CDR3 DNA: TGTGCCAGCTCACCACCGCAGCGGGGGGCAGGGAATGAG. It encodes CASSPPQRGAGNE. The CDR3 in full is CASSPPQRGAGNEQFF.

A word on this clone: The read stops 3 residues short of the end of the CDR3; the missing end is completed from the germline J gene. V gene TRBV6-2 or TRBV6-3 combines with J gene TRBJ2-1, with D tentatively TRBD1 (5 bases). The V gene's germline CDR1 is MNHEY and CDR2 SVGEGT. The germline V and J ends were trimmed by 2 bases and 3 bases, with 5 bases remaining between them. This CDR3 has 13 residues. This CDR3 is CASSYDSYNEQFF. The sequenced part of the CDR3 DNA is TGTGCCAGCAGTTACGACAGCTACAATGAG.

Concerning this clone itself: The CDR3 is cut off 3 residues early in the read; its end comes from the germline J gene. V is TRBV5-6 and J is TRBJ1-2, with TRBD1 matching 8 bases. Germline lookup yields CDR1 SGHDT and CDR2 YYEEEE. The CDR3 is 15 amino acids. J was trimmed by 0 bases and V by 6 bases; bases with no gene match: 7. The sequenced CDR3 bases are TGTGCCAGCAACCCAACAGGGGGAACTAACTATGGC. This codes for CASNPTGGTNYG. The entire CDR3 protein reads CASNPTGGTNYGYTF. Drawing the rest from reference TRBV5-6 and TRBJ1-2, the complete variable domain is DAGVTQSPTHLIKTRGQQVTLRCSPKSGHDTVSWYQQALGQGPQFIFQYYEEEERQRGNFPDRFSGHQFPNYSSELNVNALLLGDSALYLCASNPTGGTNYGYTFGSGTRLTVV.

With regard to this clone: The CDR3 extends 3 residues past the end of the read, so its final part is completed from the germline J gene. The chain has TRBV11-2 and TRBJ2-7, with D perhaps TRBD2 (7 bases). Between the trimmed V and J ends, which lost 5 bases and 0 bases, there was a span of 11 bases. Per germline, CDR1 SGHAT and CDR2 FQNNGV. The CDR3 length is 14 residues. CDR3 region: CASSGGAVSYEQYF. The CDR3 bases that were read are TGTGCCAGCAGCGGGGGGGCGGTCTCCTACGAG.

Concerning this clone itself: The CDR3 is cut off 3 residues early in the read; its end comes from the germline J gene. The chain couples TRBV5-1 to TRBJ1-6; D may be TRBD1 (5 bases). Germline CDR1 and CDR2: SGHRS and YFSETQ. This CDR3 contains 11 residues. The part of the CDR3 DNA that was read is TGCGCCAGCAGCTTGGAGGGGCCC. Its protein is CASSLEGP. The entire CDR3 is CASSLEGPLHF.

Points on this clone: The sequence runs out 3 residues before the end of the CDR3; the remainder is reconstructed from the germline J gene. This chain links TRBV19 with TRBJ1-2; D ambiguous. The CDR3 has 15 amino acids. Germline values: CDR1 LNHDA, CDR2 SQIVND (reference sequence). With 4 bases removed from V and 3 bases from J, the gap between germline ends came to 15 bases. The CDR3 here is CASSKQTERHYGYTF. The part of the CDR3 DNA that was read is TGTGCCAGTAGTAAACAGACCGAGCGGCACTATGGC.

As for this clone: The read falls 3 residues short of the CDR3 end, and the missing part is taken from the germline J gene. The chain joins TRBV7-9 to TRBJ2-7; D may be TRBD1 (6 bases). V was pared by 4 bases and J by 2 bases, with 15 bases between. The CDR3 has 15 residues. CDR1 SEHNR and CDR2 FQNEAQ come from the germline V gene (reference sequence). The sequenced CDR3 bases are TGTGCCAGCAGCTCCAGTGACAGGACGCCCTACGAG. Its protein is CASSSSDRTPYE. The CDR3 in full is CASSSSDRTPYEQYF.

On this clone itself: The read terminates 3 residues ahead of where the CDR3 ends, so the germline J gene completes it. The chain recombines TRBV20-1 with TRBJ2-3; tentative D call: TRBD2 (6 bases). V was pared by 6 bases and J by 2 bases, with 15 bases between. Germline values: CDR1 DFQATT, CDR2 SNEGSKA (reference sequence). The length of the CDR3 is 14 residues. CDR3 in amino acids: CSAQGGVHTDTQYF. The CDR3 DNA, read in part, is TGCAGTGCCCAAGGCGGGGTACACACAGATACG.

Comment on this clone: The DNA ends 3 residues before the CDR3 does, and the rest of the CDR3 is filled in from the germline J gene. The chain has TRBV2 and TRBJ1-5; weak D call: TRBD1 (5 bases). Trimming took 6 bases from V and 5 from J, leaving 14 bases between them. The CDR3 consists of 14 residues. Germline values: CDR1 SNHLY, CDR2 FYNNEI. CDR3 DNA, as far as it was read: TGTGCCAGCAGCGTGGGGGGAAAAGATCAGCCC. This sequence encodes CASSVGGKDQP. The entire CDR3 sequence reads CASSVGGKDQPQHF.

Notes on this clone: The DNA ends 3 residues before the CDR3 does, and the rest of the CDR3 is filled in from the germline J gene. This sample includes further DNA sequences coding for the same CDR3. The V and J genes are TRBV6-7 and TRBJ2-1; 13 nucleotides agree with TRBD2. TRBV6-7 is sorted into the ORF group, with uncertain function. V lost 6 bases and J lost 2; bases outside the gene matches: 16. The CDR3 extends over 20 amino acids. The sequenced part of the CDR3 DNA is TGTGCCAGCAGAACCCGACACACGACTAGCGGGGGGCGACCCTACAATGAG. Its protein is CASRTRHTTSGGRPYNE. The entire CDR3 protein reads CASRTRHTTSGGRPYNEQFF.

Notes on this clone: The sequence runs out 3 residues before the end of the CDR3; the remainder is reconstructed from the germline J gene. The chain couples TRBV4-1 to TRBJ1-2; 8 positions agree with TRBD1. Germline CDR1 is MGHRA and CDR2 is YSYEKL. V was pared by 1 base and J by 3 bases, with 7 bases of the junction left unmatched. The CDR3 loop spans 16 amino acids. CDR3 bases read: TGCGCCAGCAGCCAAGGCCGACCGACAGGGGACTATGGC. Translation gives CASSQGRPTGDYG. The complete CDR3 reads CASSQGRPTGDYGYTF.

On this clone itself: The missing CDR3 end, 3 residues past where the read stops, is filled in from the germline J gene. The chain couples TRBV5-1 to TRBJ1-1; D might be TRBD1 (5 bases). Trimming cost V 5 bases and J 5 bases, with 10 bases left between them. This CDR3 has 12 residues. Germline loops: CDR1 SGHRS, CDR2 YFSETQ. Partial CDR3 DNA: TGCGCCAGCAGTTCGGGGGGGACTGAA. Encoded protein: CASSSGGTE. The entire CDR3 is CASSSGGTEAFF. The full variable domain, its missing parts supplied by reference TRBV5-1 and TRBJ1-1, is KAGVTQTPRYLIKTRGQQVTLSCSPISGHRSVSWYQQTPGQGLQFLFEYFSETQRNKGNFPGRFSGRQFSNSRSEMNVSTLELGDSALYLCASSSGGTEAFFGQGTRLTVV.

On this clone: With the read ending 3 residues before the CDR3 end, the germline J gene is used to fill in that end. The V gene is TRBV5-1, the J gene TRBJ2-1; TRBD2 matches 9 bases. Germline CDR1 reads SGHRS; CDR2 reads YFSETQ. There are 15 residues in the CDR3. After removal of 2 bases from V and 4 bases from J, the junction contained 4 bases not matched to a gene. CDR3 loop: CASSLAGGTYNEQFF. The covered CDR3 bases are TGCGCCAGCAGCTTAGCGGGGGGCACATACAATGAG.

CDR3 loop: CASSAGPGLAKTQYF. CDR3 DNA (partial): TGTGCCAGTAGTGCAGGGCCGGGACTAGCGAAGACC. V and J are TRBV19 and TRBJ2-5, with 10 bases matching TRBD2. The read halts 3 residues ahead of the CDR3 end, with the missing end drawn from the germline J gene. J was trimmed by 6 bases and V by 5 bases; bases with no gene match: 9. The CDR3 runs 15 residues. Germline CDR1 LNHDA, CDR2 SQIVND (reference sequence).

Of note for this clone: The read stops 3 residues short of the end of the CDR3; the missing end is completed from the germline J gene. This chain links TRBV13 with TRBJ2-7, with 9 bases that match TRBD1. CDR3 size: 16 residues. Germline V lookup: CDR1 PRHDT, CDR2 FYEKMQ (reference sequence). V was clipped by 0 bases and J by 4 bases; unmatched bases: 7. CDR3 region: CASSLGTGTGPYEQYF. The sequenced part of the CDR3 DNA is TGTGCCAGCAGCTTAGGGACCGGGACAGGGCCGTACGAG.

In the case of this clone: A junction end diverges from the germline sequence, so it may reflect a read error. Read data end 3 residues before the CDR3 end; the end is taken from the germline J gene. Other nucleotide sequences from this sample produce the same CDR3. The chain carries TRBV20-1 and TRBJ1-5; 12 nucleotides agree with TRBD1. Germline lookup yields CDR1 DFQATT and CDR2 SNEGSKA (reference sequence). CDR3 length equals 14 residues. CDR3 loop: CSARDRGRNQPQHF. CDR3 DNA (partial): TGCAGTGCGAGGGACAGGGGGCGCAACCAGCCC.

The CDR3 sequence: CSARDPRGGDNEQFF. CDR3 DNA (partial): TGCAGTGCTAGAGATCCGCGGGGGGGGGACAATGAG. The chain combines TRBV20-1 with TRBJ2-1, with 9 bases fitting TRBD2. The read halts 3 residues ahead of the CDR3 end, with the missing end drawn from the germline J gene. This CDR3 is built from 15 residues. Germline V gives CDR1 DFQATT, CDR2 SNEGSKA (reference sequence). V lost 0 bases, J lost 5 bases, and 5 bases stayed unmatched.

On this clone itself: The read ends 3 residues before the CDR3 terminus; that terminus is restored from the germline J gene. The rearrangement links TRBV27 to TRBJ2-7; perhaps TRBD1 as D (5 bases). The CDR3 contains 14 residues. The V and J ends lost 3 bases and 3 bases respectively, with 12 bases between them. CDR1 is MNHEY, CDR2 SMNVEV, per germline (reference sequence). The covered CDR3 bases are TGTGCCAGCAGTTTCTCAGGGTTGAGCTACGAG. Encoded protein: CASSFSGLSYE. The complete CDR3 reads CASSFSGLSYEQYF.

Comment on this clone: The CDR3 is cut off 3 residues early in the read; its end comes from the germline J gene. The V call is TRBV2, the J call TRBJ2-5, with D perhaps matching TRBD1 (6 bases). CDR3 length: 12 amino acids. The V end was cut by 10 bases, the J end by 5 bases, with 14 bases between. Germline V gene data show CDR1 as SNHLY and CDR2 as FYNNEI. The CDR3 DNA, read in part, is TGTGCCATAACTACAGGGCTTGAGACC. Protein sequence: CAITTGLET. The entire CDR3 protein reads CAITTGLETQYF.